Sequencing of this T cell receptor (beta chain) was carried out in a study of T cell responses to AZD1222 COVID-19 vaccine. Clones were read by immunoSEQ multiplex PCR, and TCRdb kept only the in-frame ones, dropping some. The repertoire holds about 130,000 clones, with 90% as singletons. The CDR3 runs to 13 residues. Germline V lookup: CDR1 KGHDR, CDR2 SFDVKD. Deletions cut 3 bases from V and 4 bases from J, with 7 bases between. The sample in question was peripheral blood, obtained on day 0 of MenACWY control vaccination. The clonotype originates from an adult in good health. The chain employs TRBV24-1 and TRBJ2-3; tentative D call: TRBD1 (6 bases). The chain's CDR3 is CATSDGGPDTQYF. In DNA, the CDR3 is TGTGCCACCAGTGATGGGGGCCCAGATACGCAGTATTTT.